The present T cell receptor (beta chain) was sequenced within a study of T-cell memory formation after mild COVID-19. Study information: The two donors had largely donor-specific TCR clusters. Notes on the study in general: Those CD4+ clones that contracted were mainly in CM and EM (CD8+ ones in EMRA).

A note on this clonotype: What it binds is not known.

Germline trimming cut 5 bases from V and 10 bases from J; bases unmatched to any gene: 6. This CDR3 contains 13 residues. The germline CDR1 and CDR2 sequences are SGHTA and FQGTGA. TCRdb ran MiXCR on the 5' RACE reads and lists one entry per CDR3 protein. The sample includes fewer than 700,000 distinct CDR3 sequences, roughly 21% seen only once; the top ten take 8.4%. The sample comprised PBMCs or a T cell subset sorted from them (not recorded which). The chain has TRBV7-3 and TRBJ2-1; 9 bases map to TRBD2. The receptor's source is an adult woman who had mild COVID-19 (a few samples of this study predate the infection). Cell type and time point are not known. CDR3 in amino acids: CASSPYLAGEQFF. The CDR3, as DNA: TGTGCCAGCAGCCCTTACCTAGCGGGGGAGCAGTTCTTC.